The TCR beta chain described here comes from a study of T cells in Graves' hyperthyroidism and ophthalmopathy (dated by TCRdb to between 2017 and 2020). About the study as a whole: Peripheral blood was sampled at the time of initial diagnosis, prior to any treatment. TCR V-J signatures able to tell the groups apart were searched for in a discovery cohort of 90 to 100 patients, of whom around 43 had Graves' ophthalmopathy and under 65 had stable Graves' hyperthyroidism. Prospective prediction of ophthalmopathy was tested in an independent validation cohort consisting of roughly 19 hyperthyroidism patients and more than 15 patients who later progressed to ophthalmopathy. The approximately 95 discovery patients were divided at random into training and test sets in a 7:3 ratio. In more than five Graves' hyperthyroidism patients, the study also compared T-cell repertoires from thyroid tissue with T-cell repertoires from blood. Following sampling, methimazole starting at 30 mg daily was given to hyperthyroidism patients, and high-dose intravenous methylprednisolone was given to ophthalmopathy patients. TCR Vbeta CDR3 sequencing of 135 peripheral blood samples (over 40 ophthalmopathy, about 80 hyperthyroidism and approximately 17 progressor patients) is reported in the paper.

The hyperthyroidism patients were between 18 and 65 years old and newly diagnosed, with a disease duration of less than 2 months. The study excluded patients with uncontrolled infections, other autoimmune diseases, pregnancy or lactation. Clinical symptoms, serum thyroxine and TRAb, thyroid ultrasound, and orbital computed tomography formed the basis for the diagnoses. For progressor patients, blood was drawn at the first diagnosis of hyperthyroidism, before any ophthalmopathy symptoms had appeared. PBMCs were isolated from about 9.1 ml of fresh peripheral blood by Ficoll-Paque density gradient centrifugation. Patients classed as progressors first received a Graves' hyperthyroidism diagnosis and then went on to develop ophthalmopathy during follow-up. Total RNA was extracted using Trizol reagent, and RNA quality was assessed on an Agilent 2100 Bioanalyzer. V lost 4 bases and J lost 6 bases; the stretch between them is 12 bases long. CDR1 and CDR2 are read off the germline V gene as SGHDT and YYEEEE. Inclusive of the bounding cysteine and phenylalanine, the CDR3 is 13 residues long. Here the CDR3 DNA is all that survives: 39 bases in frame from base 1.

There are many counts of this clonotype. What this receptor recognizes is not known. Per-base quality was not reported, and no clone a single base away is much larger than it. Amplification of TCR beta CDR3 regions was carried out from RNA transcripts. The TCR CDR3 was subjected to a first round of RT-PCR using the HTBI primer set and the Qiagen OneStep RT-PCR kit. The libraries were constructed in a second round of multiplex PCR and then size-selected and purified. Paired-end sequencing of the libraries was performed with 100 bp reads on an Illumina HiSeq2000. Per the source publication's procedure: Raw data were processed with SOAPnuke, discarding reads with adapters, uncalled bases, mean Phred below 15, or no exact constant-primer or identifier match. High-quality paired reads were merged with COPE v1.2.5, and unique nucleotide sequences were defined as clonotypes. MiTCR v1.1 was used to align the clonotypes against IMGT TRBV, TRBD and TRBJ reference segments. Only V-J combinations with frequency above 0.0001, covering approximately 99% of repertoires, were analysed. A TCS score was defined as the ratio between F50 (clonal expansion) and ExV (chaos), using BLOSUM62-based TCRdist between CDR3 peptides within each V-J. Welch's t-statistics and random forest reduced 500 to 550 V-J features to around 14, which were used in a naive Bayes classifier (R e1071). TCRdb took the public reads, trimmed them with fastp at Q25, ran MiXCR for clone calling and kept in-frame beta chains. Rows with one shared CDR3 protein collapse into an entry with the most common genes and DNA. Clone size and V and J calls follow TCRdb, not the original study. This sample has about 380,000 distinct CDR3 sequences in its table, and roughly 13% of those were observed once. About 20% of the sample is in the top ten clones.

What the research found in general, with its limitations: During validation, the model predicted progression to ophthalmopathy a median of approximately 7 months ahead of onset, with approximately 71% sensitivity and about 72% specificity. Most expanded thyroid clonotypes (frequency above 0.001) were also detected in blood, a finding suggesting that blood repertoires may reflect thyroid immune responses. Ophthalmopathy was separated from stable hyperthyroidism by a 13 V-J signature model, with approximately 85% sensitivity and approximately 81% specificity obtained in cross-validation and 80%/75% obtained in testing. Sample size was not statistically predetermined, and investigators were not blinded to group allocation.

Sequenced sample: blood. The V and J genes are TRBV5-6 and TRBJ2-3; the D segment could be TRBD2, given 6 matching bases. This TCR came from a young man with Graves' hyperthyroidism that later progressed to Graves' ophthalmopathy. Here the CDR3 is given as CASSPGRGDTQYF. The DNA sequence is TGTGCCAGCAGCCCCGGTCGGGGGGATACGCAGTATTTT.